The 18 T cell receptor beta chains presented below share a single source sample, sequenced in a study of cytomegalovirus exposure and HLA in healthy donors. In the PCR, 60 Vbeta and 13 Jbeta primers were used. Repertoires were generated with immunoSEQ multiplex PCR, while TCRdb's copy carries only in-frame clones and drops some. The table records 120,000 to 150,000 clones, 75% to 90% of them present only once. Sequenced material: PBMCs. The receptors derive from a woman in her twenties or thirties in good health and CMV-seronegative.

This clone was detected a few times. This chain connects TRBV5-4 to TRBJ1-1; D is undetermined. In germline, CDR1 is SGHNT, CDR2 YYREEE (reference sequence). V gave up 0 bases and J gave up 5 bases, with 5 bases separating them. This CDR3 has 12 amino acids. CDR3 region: CASSLGRTEAFF. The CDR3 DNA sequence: TGTGCCAGCAGCTTGGGGAGGACTGAAGCTTTCTTT.

Here the CDR3 reads CAISFRSEDTQYF. In DNA form, the CDR3 reads TGTGCCATCAGTTTCCGAAGCGAGGATACGCAGTATTTT. The chain carries TRBV10-3 and TRBJ2-3; D is unresolved. The germline CDR1 and CDR2 sequences are ENHRY and SYGVKD. The CDR3 has 13 residues. V shed 5 bases and J shed 6 bases, with 12 bases lying between them.

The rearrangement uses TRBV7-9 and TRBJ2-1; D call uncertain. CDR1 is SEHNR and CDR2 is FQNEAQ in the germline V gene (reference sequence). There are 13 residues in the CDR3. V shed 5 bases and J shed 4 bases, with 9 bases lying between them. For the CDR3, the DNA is TGTGCCAGCAGCATCGACACTTACAATGAGCAGTTCTTC. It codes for CASSIDTYNEQFF.

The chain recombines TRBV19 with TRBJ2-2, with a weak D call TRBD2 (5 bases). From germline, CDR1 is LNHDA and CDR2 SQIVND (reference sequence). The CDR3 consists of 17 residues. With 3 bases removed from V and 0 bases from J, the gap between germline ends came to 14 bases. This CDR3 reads CASSMLAALANTGELFF. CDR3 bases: TGTGCCAGTAGTATGCTAGCAGCGCTCGCGAACACCGGGGAGCTGTTTTTT.

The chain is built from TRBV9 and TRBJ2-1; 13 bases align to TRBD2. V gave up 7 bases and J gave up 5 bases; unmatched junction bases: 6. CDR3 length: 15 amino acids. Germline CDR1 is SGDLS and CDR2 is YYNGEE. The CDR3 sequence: CASASGLAGHNEQFF. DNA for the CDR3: TGTGCCAGCGCCTCGGGACTAGCGGGGCACAATGAGCAGTTCTTC.

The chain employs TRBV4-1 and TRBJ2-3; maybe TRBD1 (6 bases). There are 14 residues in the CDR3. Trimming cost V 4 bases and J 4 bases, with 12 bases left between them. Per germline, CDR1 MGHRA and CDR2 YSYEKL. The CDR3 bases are TGCGCCAGCAGCCCGACAGGACTCCCAGATACGCAGTATTTT. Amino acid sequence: CASSPTGLPDTQYF.

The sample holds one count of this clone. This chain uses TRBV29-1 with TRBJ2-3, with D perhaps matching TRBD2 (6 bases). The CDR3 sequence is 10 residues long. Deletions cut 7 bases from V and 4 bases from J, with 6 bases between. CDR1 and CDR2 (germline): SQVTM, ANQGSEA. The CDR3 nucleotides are TGCAGCGCGGGGGCAGATACGCAGTATTTT. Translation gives CSAGADTQYF.

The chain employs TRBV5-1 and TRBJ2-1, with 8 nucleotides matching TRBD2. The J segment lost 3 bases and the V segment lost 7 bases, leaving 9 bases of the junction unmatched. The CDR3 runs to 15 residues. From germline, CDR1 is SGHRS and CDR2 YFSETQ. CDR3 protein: CASGTSGEIYNEQFF. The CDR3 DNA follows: TGCGCCAGCGGAACTAGCGGAGAAATCTACAATGAGCAGTTCTTC.

The CDR3 reads CASSYYREKEEKLFF. CDR3 nucleotides: TGTGCCAGCAGTTACTACAGGGAAAAGGAGGAAAAACTGTTTTTT. The V call is TRBV5-4, the J call TRBJ1-4, with a weak D call TRBD1 (6 bases). V was pared by 5 bases and J by 8 bases, with 19 bases between. Germline V gene lookup returns CDR1 SGHNT and CDR2 YYREEE (reference sequence). The CDR3 is made up of 15 amino acids.

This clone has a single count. The CDR3 reads CASSPRHSSGNTIYF. DNA of the CDR3: TGTGCCAGCAGCCCACGCCACAGCTCTGGAAACACCATATATTTT. The chain carries TRBV11-2 and TRBJ1-3; D is undetermined. Deletions cut 5 bases from V and 0 bases from J, with 11 bases between. Germline V gene data show CDR1 as SGHAT and CDR2 as FQNNGV. CDR3 size: 15 residues.

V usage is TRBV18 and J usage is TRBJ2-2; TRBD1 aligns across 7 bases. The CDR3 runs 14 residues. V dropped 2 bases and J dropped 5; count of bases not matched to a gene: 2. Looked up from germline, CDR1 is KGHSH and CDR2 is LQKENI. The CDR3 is CASSPTGETGELFF. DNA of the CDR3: TGTGCCAGCTCACCAACAGGGGAGACCGGGGAGCTGTTTTTT.

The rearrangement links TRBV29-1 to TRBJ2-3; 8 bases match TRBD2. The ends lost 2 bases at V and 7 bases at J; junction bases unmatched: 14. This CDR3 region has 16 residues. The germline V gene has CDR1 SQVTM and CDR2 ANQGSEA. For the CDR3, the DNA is TGCAGCGTTGAACAAGTTAGCGGGACCCTACCGTATACGCAGTATTTT. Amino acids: CSVEQVSGTLPYTQYF.

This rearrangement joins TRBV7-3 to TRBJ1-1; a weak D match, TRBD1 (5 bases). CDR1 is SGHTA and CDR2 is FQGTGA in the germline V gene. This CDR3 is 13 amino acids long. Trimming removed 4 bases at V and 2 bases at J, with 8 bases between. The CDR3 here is CASSSDSNTEAFF. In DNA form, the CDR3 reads TGTGCCAGCAGCTCCGACAGCAACACTGAAGCTTTCTTT.

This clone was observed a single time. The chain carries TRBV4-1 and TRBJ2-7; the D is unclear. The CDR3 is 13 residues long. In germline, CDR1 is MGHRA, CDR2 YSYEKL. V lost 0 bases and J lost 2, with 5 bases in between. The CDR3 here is CASSQDSAYEQYF. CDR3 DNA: TGCGCCAGCAGCCAAGATAGTGCCTACGAGCAGTACTTC.

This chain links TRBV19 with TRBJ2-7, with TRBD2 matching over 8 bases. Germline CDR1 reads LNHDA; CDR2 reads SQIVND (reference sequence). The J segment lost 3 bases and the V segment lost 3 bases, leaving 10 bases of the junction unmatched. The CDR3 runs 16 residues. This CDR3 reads CASSIFSGRALYEQYF. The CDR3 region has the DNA TGTGCCAGTAGTATTTTCTCCGGGAGGGCCCTCTACGAGCAGTACTTC.

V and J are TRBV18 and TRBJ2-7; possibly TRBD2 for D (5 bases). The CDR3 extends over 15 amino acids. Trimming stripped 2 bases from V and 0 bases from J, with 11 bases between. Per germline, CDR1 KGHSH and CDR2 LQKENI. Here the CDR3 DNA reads TGTGCCAGCTCACCAGGCGGACTTAGCTCCTACGAGCAGTACTTC. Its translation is CASSPGGLSSYEQYF.

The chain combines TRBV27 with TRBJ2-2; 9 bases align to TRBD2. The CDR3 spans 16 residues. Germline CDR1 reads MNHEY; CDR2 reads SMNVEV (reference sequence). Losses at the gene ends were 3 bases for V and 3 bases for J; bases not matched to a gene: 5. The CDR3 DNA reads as TGTGCCAGCAGTTTCACTAGCGGGCCATACACCGGGGAGCTGTTTTTT. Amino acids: CASSFTSGPYTGELFF.

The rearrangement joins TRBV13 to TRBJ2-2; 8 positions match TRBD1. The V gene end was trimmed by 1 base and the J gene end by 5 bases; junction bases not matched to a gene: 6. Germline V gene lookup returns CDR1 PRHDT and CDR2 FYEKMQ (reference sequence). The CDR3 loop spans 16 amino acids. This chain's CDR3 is CASSLEFQGATGELFF. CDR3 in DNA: TGTGCCAGCAGCTTAGAGTTTCAGGGGGCAACCGGGGAGCTGTTTTTT.